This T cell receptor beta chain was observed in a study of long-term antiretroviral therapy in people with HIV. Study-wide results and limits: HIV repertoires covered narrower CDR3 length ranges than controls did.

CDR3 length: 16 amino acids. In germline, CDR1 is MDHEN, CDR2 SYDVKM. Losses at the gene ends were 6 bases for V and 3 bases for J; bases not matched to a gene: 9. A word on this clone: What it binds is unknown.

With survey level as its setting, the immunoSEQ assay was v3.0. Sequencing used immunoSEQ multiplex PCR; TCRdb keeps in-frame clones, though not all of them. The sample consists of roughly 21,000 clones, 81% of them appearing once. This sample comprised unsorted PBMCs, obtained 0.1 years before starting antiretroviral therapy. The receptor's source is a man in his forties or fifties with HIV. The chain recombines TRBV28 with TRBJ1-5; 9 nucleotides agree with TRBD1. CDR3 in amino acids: CASRVTGTGFNQPQHF. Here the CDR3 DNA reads TGTGCCAGCAGGGTTACCGGGACAGGGTTCAATCAGCCCCAGCATTTT.